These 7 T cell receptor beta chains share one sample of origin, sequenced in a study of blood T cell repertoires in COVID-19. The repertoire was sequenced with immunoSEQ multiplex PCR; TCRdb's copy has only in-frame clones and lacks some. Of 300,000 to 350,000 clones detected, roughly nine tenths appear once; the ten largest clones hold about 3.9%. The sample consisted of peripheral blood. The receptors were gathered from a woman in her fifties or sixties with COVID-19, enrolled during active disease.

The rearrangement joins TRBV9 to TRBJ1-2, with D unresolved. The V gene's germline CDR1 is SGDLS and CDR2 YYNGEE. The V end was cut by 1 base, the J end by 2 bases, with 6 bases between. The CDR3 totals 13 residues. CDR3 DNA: TGTGCCAGCAGCGTATTGGAGAACTATGGCTACACCTTC. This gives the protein CASSVLENYGYTF. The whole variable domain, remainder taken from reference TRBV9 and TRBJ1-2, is DSGVTQTPKHLITATGQRVTLRCSPRSGDLSVYWYQQSLDQGLQFLIQYYNGEERAKGNILERFSAQQFPDLHSELNLSSLELGDSALYFCASSVLENYGYTFGSGTRLTVV.

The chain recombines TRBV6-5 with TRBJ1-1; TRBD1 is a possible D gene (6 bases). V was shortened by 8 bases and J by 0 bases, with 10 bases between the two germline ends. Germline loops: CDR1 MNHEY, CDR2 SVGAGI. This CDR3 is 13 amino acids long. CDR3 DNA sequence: TGTGCCAGCCTCGACAGGATGAACACTGAAGCTTTCTTT. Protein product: CASLDRMNTEAFF.

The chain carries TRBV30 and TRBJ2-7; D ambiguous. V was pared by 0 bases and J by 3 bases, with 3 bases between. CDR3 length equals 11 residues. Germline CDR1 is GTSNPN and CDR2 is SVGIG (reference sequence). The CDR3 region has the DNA TGTGCCTGGAGTGTACTCTACGAGCAGTACTTC. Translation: CAWSVLYEQYF.

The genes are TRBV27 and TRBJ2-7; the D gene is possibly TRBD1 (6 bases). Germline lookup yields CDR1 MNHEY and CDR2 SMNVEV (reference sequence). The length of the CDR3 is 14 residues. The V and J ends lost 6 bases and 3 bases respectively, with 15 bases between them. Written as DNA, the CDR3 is TGTGCCAGCAGCCTGGGAGTACAGGGCTACGAGCAGTACTTC. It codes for CASSLGVQGYEQYF.

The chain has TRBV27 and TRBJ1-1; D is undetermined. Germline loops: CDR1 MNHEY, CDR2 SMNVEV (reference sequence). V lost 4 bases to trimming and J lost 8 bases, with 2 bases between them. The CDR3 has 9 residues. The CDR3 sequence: CASSSEAFF. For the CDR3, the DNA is TGTGCCAGCAGTTCGGAAGCTTTCTTT.

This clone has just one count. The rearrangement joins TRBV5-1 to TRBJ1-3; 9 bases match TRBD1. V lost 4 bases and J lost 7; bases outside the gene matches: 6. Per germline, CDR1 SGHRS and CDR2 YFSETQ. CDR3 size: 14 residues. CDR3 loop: CASSQRTGENTIYF. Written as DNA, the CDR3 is TGCGCCAGCAGCCAACGGACAGGGGAGAACACCATATATTTT.

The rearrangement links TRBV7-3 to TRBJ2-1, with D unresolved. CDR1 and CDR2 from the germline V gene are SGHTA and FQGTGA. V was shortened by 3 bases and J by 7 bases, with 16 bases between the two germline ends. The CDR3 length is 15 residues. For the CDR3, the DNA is TGTGCCAGCAGCTTCTACAACAGCCGCGTTAATGAGCAGTTCTTC. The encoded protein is CASSFYNSRVNEQFF.